Listed below are T cell receptor beta chains from one sample, sequenced in a study of T-cell reconstitution after alpha-beta-depleted transplantation in children. TCRdb analysed the PCR reads with MiXCR anew, one entry per CDR3 protein. The sample shows about 980,000 distinct CDR3 sequences, roughly 29% of them seen only once. The sequencing used PBMCs, mostly from graft donor cells, collected 360 days after TCRalphabeta/CD19-depleted stem cell transplant. These receptors originate from a boy younger than two who had a stem cell transplant for SCID, so the T cells may come from the graft donor. The CDR3 runs from the conserved cysteine through the conserved F or W. The order of the fields is J gene, V gene, CDR3 protein.

J: TRBJ2-2
V: TRBV29-1
CDR3: CSVVYYTGELFF

J: TRBJ1-5
V: TRBV28
CDR3: CASTVVPGGSNQPQHF

J: TRBJ2-5
V: TRBV28
CDR3: CASGDRGETQYF

J: TRBJ2-3
V: TRBV9
CDR3: CASSVGGLAGGLDTQYF

J: TRBJ2-3
V: TRBV6-1
CDR3: CASTTRRTPDTQYF

J: TRBJ2-1
V: TRBV20-1
CDR3: CSAGGTGQFF

J: TRBJ1-3
V: TRBV6-2/TRBV6-3
CDR3: CASSGLTSGNTIYF

J: TRBJ2-3
V: TRBV29-1
CDR3: CSVVGGGAGDTQYF

J: TRBJ1-1
V: TRBV3-1
CDR3: CASSQLTGFQALGTEAFF

J: TRBJ2-1
V: TRBV5-1
CDR3: CASSLQACLAGSEQFF

J: TRBJ1-4
V: TRBV20-1
CDR3: CSALTSGTGREKLFF

J: TRBJ2-3
V: TRBV5-1
CDR3: CASSLGAGQDTQYF

J: TRBJ2-1
V: TRBV20-1
CDR3: CSARVPRPQGNEQFF

J: TRBJ1-1
V: TRBV20-1
CDR3: CSARRFPNPEAFF

J: TRBJ2-3
V: TRBV7-9
CDR3: CASSQRQGRSVGDTQYF

J: TRBJ2-7
V: TRBV23-1
CDR3: CASSQSGPPKGDYEQYF

J: TRBJ2-5
V: TRBV2
CDR3: CAAHASGTQETQYF

J: TRBJ1-5
V: TRBV12-3/TRBV12-4
CDR3: CASSGTGGFNQPQHF

J: TRBJ1-1
V: TRBV20-1
CDR3: CSAPRRGGFGTEAFF

J: TRBJ2-5
V: TRBV4-2
CDR3: CASSKALTSGGQETQYF

J: TRBJ2-3
V: TRBV6-1
CDR3: CASSESLWTGTTSTDTQYF

J: TRBJ2-7
V: TRBV7-2
CDR3: CASSSRLAYEQYF

J: TRBJ2-7
V: TRBV28
CDR3: CASSSWGQEAYEQYF

J: TRBJ2-7
V: TRBV20-1
CDR3: CSARDKDRARYF

J: TRBJ1-4
V: TRBV5-5
CDR3: CASSPLASEKLFF

J: TRBJ1-6
V: TRBV12-3/TRBV12-4
CDR3: CASSFEQMNSPLHF

J: TRBJ2-2
V: TRBV5-1
CDR3: CASSTNPSGTGFTGELFF

J: TRBJ1-1
V: TRBV2
CDR3: CASSGVSTGTEAFF

J: TRBJ1-1
V: TRBV5-1
CDR3: CASSLGSGIGNTEAFF

J: TRBJ2-5
V: TRBV6-1
CDR3: CASIGQDHLQETQYF

J: TRBJ2-3
V: TRBV9
CDR3: CASSVLAGSSTDTQYF

J: TRBJ1-2
V: TRBV18
CDR3: CASSPEGNYGYTF

J: TRBJ2-5
V: TRBV9
CDR3: CASSLSAGLGETQYF

J: TRBJ2-3
V: TRBV29-1
CDR3: CSVGWRGLKSSSTDTQYF

J: TRBJ2-7
V: TRBV12-3/TRBV12-4
CDR3: CASSLYQGSSYEQYF

J: TRBJ2-1
V: TRBV12-3/TRBV12-4
CDR3: CASSLPSKRGPYNEQFF

J: TRBJ2-7
V: TRBV28
CDR3: CASSPAGGPYEQYF

J: TRBJ2-3
V: TRBV10-3
CDR3: CAISAEIPDTQYF

J: TRBJ1-3
V: TRBV12-3/TRBV12-4
CDR3: CASSSPPATGNTIYF

J: TRBJ2-5
V: TRBV12-3/TRBV12-4
CDR3: CASRVAAKETQYF